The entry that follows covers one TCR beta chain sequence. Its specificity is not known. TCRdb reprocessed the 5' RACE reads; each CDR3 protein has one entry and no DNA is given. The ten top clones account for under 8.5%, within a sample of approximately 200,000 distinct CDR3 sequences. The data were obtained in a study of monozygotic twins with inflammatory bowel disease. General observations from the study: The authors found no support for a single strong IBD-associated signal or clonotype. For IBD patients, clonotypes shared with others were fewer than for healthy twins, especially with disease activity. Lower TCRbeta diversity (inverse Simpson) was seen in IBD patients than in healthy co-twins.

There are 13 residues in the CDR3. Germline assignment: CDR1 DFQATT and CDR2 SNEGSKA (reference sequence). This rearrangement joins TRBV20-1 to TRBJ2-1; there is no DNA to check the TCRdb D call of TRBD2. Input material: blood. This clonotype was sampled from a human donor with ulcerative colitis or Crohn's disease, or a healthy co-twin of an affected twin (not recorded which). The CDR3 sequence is CSARGPAENEQFF.